The clone carrying this T cell receptor beta chain was observed a single time. The antigen remains unidentified. This record comes from a study of OX40 agonist ivuxolimab in advanced cancers. In the study overall: The treatment was a fully human IgG2 OX40 agonist, ivuxolimab. Having had anti-PD-1, anti-PD-L1 or anti-CTLA-4 therapy before was allowed, and under 50% had some. Study-level points and caveats: At 0.1 to 3.0 mg/kg and by week 6, CD4+ and CD8+ T cells in the blood had expanded clonally. Still undetermined is the antigen specificity of the expanded peripheral T cells.

The protocol was immunoSEQ multiplex PCR, while the TCRdb copy is restricted to in-frame clones and leaves out a portion. The sample shows some 65,000 clones, 75% to 90% of them seen only once. The CDR3 totals 16 residues. Germline V CDR1 and CDR2: SGHTA, FQGNSA. V lost 8 bases to trimming and J lost 4 bases; unmatched junction nucleotides: 12. The sequencing used CD4+ or CD8+ T cells sorted from blood, collected in a trial of the OX40 agonist ivuxolimab. The chain employs TRBV7-2 and TRBJ2-2; 8 bases are shared with TRBD1. This clonotype was obtained from an adult with an advanced solid tumor such as melanoma, head and neck, liver or kidney cancer. CDR3 DNA: TGTGCCAGCGGATATTCCGGGACAGGCCGCACCGGGGAGCTGTTTTTT. Translated: CASGYSGTGRTGELFF. Together with reference TRBV7-2 and TRBJ2-2, the CDR3 gives the full variable domain: GAGVSQSPSNKVTEKGKDVELRCDPISGHTALYWYRQSLGQGLEFLIYFQGNSAPDKSGLPSDRFSAERTGGSVSTLTIQRTQQEDSAVYLCASGYSGTGRTGELFFGEGSRLTVL.